This record looks at one T cell receptor (beta chain) sequence and its context. One junction end does not reproduce the germline sequence, and a read error may be involved. This sample stems from a study of blood T cell repertoires in COVID-19. Turning to the study itself: There were acute and convalescent COVID-19 samples, and they came from the United States, Italy and Spain. Sources were T cells, B-cell-depleted T cells, or PBMCs; the material itself was cDNA or gDNA.

Original data processing: Estimation of nucleated cell counts relied on the amplification of reference gene primers. The table came from immunoSEQ multiplex PCR; TCRdb's copy has only in-frame clones and leaves some out. The V and J calls and clone size come from that table; D and trimming were worked out from the DNA. The repertoire holds under 150,000 clones, with about 85% as singletons. The CDR3 has 12 amino acids. The germline gives CDR1 MNHEY, CDR2 SVGEGT. The source is a man aged 35 to 55 with acute or convalescent COVID-19. This chain uses TRBV6-2 or TRBV6-3 with TRBJ2-3, with 12 bases matching TRBD1. Sample: peripheral blood. The chain's CDR3 is CASSSAWDRGHF. In DNA form, the CDR3 reads TGTGCCAGCAGTTCAGCTTGGGACAGGGGGCATTTT.